The subject of this entry is one TCR beta chain. What it binds is not known. Profiled with immunoSEQ multiplex PCR; TCRdb holds only in-frame clones, not every one. The sample includes around 120,000 clones, roughly 90% seen only once; the top ten take approximately 1.2%. These data belong to a study of T cell responses to AZD1222 COVID-19 vaccine. Study findings and constraints: Repertoire samples came only from after the peak T cell response. Following two doses of AZD1222, Spike-specific TCR breadth and depth rose. The donors showed a predominance of white British ancestry and of females, with possible underestimation of clonal diversity.

Germline assignment: CDR1 GTSNPN and CDR2 SVGIG (reference sequence). This CDR3 has 14 amino acids. Trimming removed 2 bases from V and 0 bases from J, with 8 bases in between. Second-dose recipients at about 4 or about 12 weeks were treated as one pooled group. Specimen: peripheral blood, collected 28 days after the second AZD1222 dose. The rearrangement uses TRBV30 and TRBJ1-3; D remains unclear. This clonotype originated in an adult who received the AZD1222 COVID-19 vaccine. The CDR3 region has the DNA TGTGCCTGGAGTAAGACCCGCTCTGGAAACACCATATATTTT. It translates to CAWSKTRSGNTIYF. The whole variable domain, filled in from reference TRBV30 and TRBJ1-3, reads SQTIHQWPATLVQPVGSPLSLECTVEGTSNPNLYWYRQAAGRGLQLLFYSVGIGQISSEVPQNLSASRPQDRQFILSSKKLLLSDSGFYLCAWSKTRSGNTIYFGEGSWLTVV.